One sample yielded the 4 T cell receptor beta chains listed below, sequenced in a study of T cell repertoires in cytomegalovirus infection. The antigens these receptors bind are not known. MiXCR, applied by TCRdb to the reads, yields one record per CDR3 protein. Among 360,000 or so distinct CDR3 sequences listed, about 35% were seen once. The sequenced sample was cultured PBMCs, obtained from culture after CMV antigen stimulation. The source of these receptors is a human donor in good health (CMV status not recorded). Some clones in this sample may be carry-over from other donors' samples.

V gene TRBV6-1 combines with J gene TRBJ2-1; 10 positions match TRBD2. V was clipped by 6 bases and J by 8 bases; unmatched bases: 4. In germline, CDR1 is MNHNS, CDR2 SASEGT. The CDR3 totals 13 residues. CDR3 sequence reads: CASRASGSHEQFF. For the CDR3, the DNA is TGTGCCAGCAGGGCTAGCGGGAGCCATGAGCAGTTCTTC.

This clonotype was seen at least ten times. CDR3 loop: CASSLGTRSRETQYF. CDR3 nucleotides: TGTGCCAGCAGCTTAGGGACTAGGTCCCGAGAGACCCAGTACTTC. This rearrangement joins TRBV7-2 to TRBJ2-5; TRBD2 agrees at 7 bases. Trimming cost V 1 base and J 4 bases; bases outside gene matches: 6. Germline assignment: CDR1 SGHTA and CDR2 FQGNSA. CDR3 length equals 15 residues.

This clonotype was counted only a few times. Here the CDR3 reads CASSTDRWRGNQPQHF. The CDR3 DNA reads as TGTGCCAGCAGCACCGACAGGTGGAGGGGCAATCAGCCCCAGCATTTT. The V and J genes are TRBV7-9 and TRBJ1-5, with D possibly matching TRBD1 (6 bases). The CDR3 totals 16 residues. From germline, CDR1 is SEHNR and CDR2 FQNEAQ (reference sequence). V lost 5 bases, J lost 2 bases, and 16 bases lay in between.

The table lists this clonotype with a count of one. This chain connects TRBV13 to TRBJ2-7; 9 positions match TRBD1. The CDR3 contains 15 residues. Germline CDR1 is PRHDT and CDR2 is FYEKMQ (reference sequence). With V trimmed by 5 bases and J by 6 bases, 11 bases remained unmatched. DNA for the CDR3: TGTGCCAGCAGCCCGCCAGGGACAGGGTATTCCGAGCAGTACTTC. It codes for CASSPPGTGYSEQYF. The entire variable domain, with the rest obtained from reference TRBV13 and TRBJ2-7, is as follows: AAGVIQSPRHLIKEKRETATLKCYPIPRHDTVYWYQQGPGQDPQFLISFYEKMQSDKGSIPDRFSAQQFSDYHSELNMSSLELGDSALYFCASSPPGTGYSEQYFGPGTRLTVT.